Listed below are T cell receptor beta chains from one sample, sequenced in a study of beta chain features in type 1 diabetes. Generated by immunoSEQ multiplex PCR, the TCRdb table keeps only in-frame clones and is missing some. This sample carries just under 150,000 clones, around 9.3% of them seen once, and the ten largest clones take approximately 1.3%. Sequenced material: naive CD4+ T cells from blood. The origin of the receptors is a man aged 18 to 30 in good health. CDR3s include the opening cysteine and the closing phenylalanine or tryptophan. The D gene is left open where the match is weak. A clone size is listed for some rows: how often the clone was seen (once, few, many), or a class if it is expanded.

.	.	TRBV9	TRBJ2-2	TGTGCCAGCAGCGTTGACGGGGCCGGGGAGCTGTTTTTT	CASSVDGAGELFF
.	.	TRBV4-1	TRBJ2-3	TGCGCCAGCAGCCAAGATAGGATCCGGGGGGCAGGGGATACGCAGTATTTT	CASSQDRIRGAGDTQYF
TRBD1	few	TRBV14	TRBJ2-1	TGTGCCAGCAGCCATGCCGGGACAGGGGCCTACAATGAGCAGTTCTTC	CASSHAGTGAYNEQFF
TRBD2	few	TRBV9	TRBJ2-3	TGTGCCAGCAGCCCCACTAGCGGGGAACTAGATACGCAGTATTTT	CASSPTSGELDTQYF
TRBD1	few	TRBV18	TRBJ1-6	TGTGCCAGCTCAGGACCGGGACAGAATAATTCACCCCTCCACTTT	CASSGPGQNNSPLHF
TRBD1	.	TRBV10-3	TRBJ2-5	TGTGCCATCAGGGGACAGCAAGAGACCCAGTACTTC	CAIRGQQETQYF
TRBD2	.	TRBV2	TRBJ2-5	TGTGCCAGTAGCGGGGGGGCCCAAGAGACCCAGTACTTC	CASSGGAQETQYF
.	few	TRBV4-3	TRBJ1-4	TGCGCCAGCAGCCAAGTGCACTGGTCGGAAAAACTGTTTTTT	CASSQVHWSEKLFF
TRBD2	.	TRBV11-2	TRBJ2-2	TGTGCCAGCACCCCTCGGGGAGGGGACACCGGGGAGCTGTTTTTT	CASTPRGGDTGELFF
TRBD2	few	TRBV6-5	TRBJ2-7	TGTGCCAGCAGTTACTCACTAGCGGGTGCCTACGAGCAGTACTTC	CASSYSLAGAYEQYF
.	few	TRBV30	TRBJ1-1	TGTGCCTGGAGTGTATGGGGCGCTGAAGCTTTCTTT	CAWSVWGAEAFF
.	few	TRBV7-2	TRBJ2-7	TGTGCCAGCAGCTTAACCCCGGGACAACTTTACGAGCAGTACTTC	CASSLTPGQLYEQYF
TRBD1	few	TRBV6-6	TRBJ1-2	TGTGCCAGCAGCCCAGGGACAGTCGTTTATGGCTACACCTTC	CASSPGTVVYGYTF
.	.	TRBV2	TRBJ1-2	TGTGCCAGCAGTTTACAGGGTTCTAACTATGGCTACACCTTC	CASSLQGSNYGYTF
.	few	TRBV7-6	TRBJ2-2	TGTGCCAGCAGCCCGATGCGGAGGACCGGGGAGCTGTTTTTT	CASSPMRRTGELFF
.	few	TRBV25-1	TRBJ2-3	TGTGCCAGCAATCCGGCGGAGCGAGATACGCAGTATTTT	CASNPAERDTQYF
.	.	TRBV19	TRBJ1-4	TGTGCCACCAGGGGAAGGCTCAATGAAAAACTGTTTTTT	CATRGRLNEKLFF
TRBD2	few	TRBV11-1	TRBJ2-1	TGTGCCAGCAGCTTAGTTCTAGCGGGGGAGCGGTTCTTC	CASSLVLAGERFF
TRBD1	.	TRBV2	TRBJ2-3	TGTGCCAGCAGTGTCCGACAGGGAGCAGATACGCAGTATTTT	CASSVRQGADTQYF
.	many	TRBV7-9	TRBJ1-2	TGTGCCAGCAACGACCGGGGGACGTCTGGCTACACCTTC	CASNDRGTSGYTF
.	few	TRBV19	TRBJ2-7	TGTGCCAGTAGTATCCCGGGGGGCCCCTACGAGCAGTACTTC	CASSIPGGPYEQYF
.	few	TRBV19	TRBJ1-6	TGTGCCAGTAGTAAGGCAGCGAGCTCCTATAATTCACCCCTCCACTTT	CASSKAASSYNSPLHF
.	.	TRBV15	TRBJ2-3	TGTGCCACCAGCAGAGTTGGCGGAAGCACAGATACGCAGTATTTT	CATSRVGGSTDTQYF
TRBD1	many	TRBV19	TRBJ1-2	TGTGCCAGTAGCCCGACAGGGGACTATGGCTACACCTTC	CASSPTGDYGYTF
.	.	TRBV5-1	TRBJ2-3	TGCGCCAGCAGCTTGGGATGGGGCAACACAGATACGCAGTATTTT	CASSLGWGNTDTQYF
.	.	TRBV6-6	TRBJ2-3	TGTGCCAGCACGGGGGCGGGAGGCACAGATACGCAGTATTTT	CASTGAGGTDTQYF
TRBD2	.	TRBV14	TRBJ2-1	TGTGCCAGCAGCGGACTAGCGGGGGGGCTCAATGAGCAGTTCTTC	CASSGLAGGLNEQFF
.	few	TRBV7-6	TRBJ1-4	TGTGCCAGCACCTTGGGGCGGCTTAATGAAAAACTGTTTTTT	CASTLGRLNEKLFF
.	few	TRBV27	TRBJ2-2	TGTGCCAGCAGTTTGACGGGTAGGGGTACCGGGGAGCTGTTTTTT	CASSLTGRGTGELFF
.	.	TRBV6-5	TRBJ2-2	TGTGCCAGCAGTTACTCTTGGGGGCTCAACACCGGGGAGCTGTTTTTT	CASSYSWGLNTGELFF
TRBD1	once	TRBV6-4	TRBJ1-1	TGTGCCAGCAGTGATCGACAGGGCCACGGCACTGAAGCTTTCTTT	CASSDRQGHGTEAFF
TRBD1	.	TRBV9	TRBJ1-2	TGTGCCAGCAGCTCCGGACAGGGGGTAAGGGGCTACACCTTC	CASSSGQGVRGYTF
TRBD2	.	TRBV6-4	TRBJ2-3	TGTGCCAGCAGTGATCCGGGGGGACCCACAGATACGCAGTATTTT	CASSDPGGPTDTQYF
.	.	TRBV7-2	TRBJ2-7	TGTGCCAGCAGCTTTACGGACCGGGACTTCTCCTACGAGCAGTACTTC	CASSFTDRDFSYEQYF
TRBD1	few	TRBV10-3	TRBJ1-4	TGTGCCATCAGTGAGTCGACCGACAGGGTGGGAAAACTGTTTTTT	CAISESTDRVGKLFF
.	few	TRBV6-5	TRBJ2-3	TGTGCCAGCAACCGGGACTCCGTGACAGATACGCAGTATTTT	CASNRDSVTDTQYF
TRBD2	few	TRBV5-1	TRBJ2-5	TGCGCCAGCAGCTTGACGCCAGGGACTAGCGGGGGAGCGTACCAAGAGACCCAGTACTTC	CASSLTPGTSGGAYQETQYF
.	few	TRBV9	TRBJ2-2	TGTGCCAGCAGCGTAGACGGGATGGTGCCCGGGGAGCTGTTTTTT	CASSVDGMVPGELFF
.	many	TRBV27	TRBJ1-6	TGTGCCAGCAGTTGGGCCAATTCACCCCTCCACTTT	CASSWANSPLHF
.	few	TRBV7-7	TRBJ1-6	TGTGCCAGCAGCCTGGGGGGGTTTAATTCACCCCTCCACTTT	CASSLGGFNSPLHF
.	.	TRBV4-2	TRBJ1-5	TGTGCCAGCAGAGACAGTGGCAGTAATAGCAATCAGCCCCAGCATTTT	CASRDSGSNSNQPQHF